Presented here are 26 T cell receptor beta chains from one specimen sequenced in a study of shared clonotypes between healthy human individuals. The data were produced by immunoSEQ multiplex PCR, yet TCRdb's version contains in-frame clones alone and is incomplete. Counted here are hundreds of thousands of clones, 90% to 97% occurring once; the ten biggest clones make up 0.05% to 0.07%. Sequencing was carried out using naive CD4+ T cells sorted from blood. Subset defined: CD45RA+ positively selected. All receptors come from a woman in her 30s in good health.

This CDR3 is CASSIRGGEYSQPQHF. The CDR3 DNA sequence: TGTGCCAGTAGTATAAGGGGGGGGGAATACTCCCAGCCCCAGCATTTT. This sequence joins TRBV19 and TRBJ1-5, with a possible D match to TRBD1 (6 bases). V dropped 2 bases and J dropped 7 bases, with 18 bases sitting between them. The CDR3 spans 16 residues. Germline V lookup: CDR1 LNHDA, CDR2 SQIVND (reference sequence).

V usage is TRBV6-6 and J usage is TRBJ1-5, with 8 positions matching TRBD1. This CDR3 region has 15 residues. Germline V gene lookup returns CDR1 MNHNY and CDR2 SVGAGI (reference sequence). Trimming took 6 bases from V and 5 from J; bases not matched to a gene: 9. CDR3 residues: CASREDRGGYQPQHF. The CDR3 coding sequence is TGTGCCAGCAGAGAAGACAGGGGAGGGTATCAGCCCCAGCATTTT.

The chain joins TRBV6-1 to TRBJ1-3; TRBD1 is a possible D gene (6 bases). The germline V gene has CDR1 MNHNS and CDR2 SASEGT. The CDR3 has 16 amino acids. Trimming pared 2 bases from V and 4 bases from J, leaving 15 bases between. CDR3 in DNA: TGTGCCAGCAGTGAAAACCTTTGGACAGCCGGAAACACCATATATTTT. It yields the protein CASSENLWTAGNTIYF.

This chain joins TRBV28 and TRBJ2-3; 10 bases map to TRBD2. Germline CDR1 is MDHEN and CDR2 is SYDVKM. The CDR3 spans 16 residues. With V trimmed by 1 base and J by 1 base, 2 bases remained unmatched. CDR3 nucleotide sequence: TGTGCCAGCAGTTTATCCGGACTAGCGGGCACAGATACGCAGTATTTT. Protein product: CASSLSGLAGTDTQYF. The full variable domain, its missing parts supplied by reference TRBV28 and TRBJ2-3, is DVKVTQSSRYLVKRTGEKVFLECVQDMDHENMFWYRQDPGLGLRLIYFSYDVKMKEKGDIPEGYSVSREKKERFSLILESASTNQTSMYLCASSLSGLAGTDTQYFGPGTRLTVL.

The chain uses TRBV30 and TRBJ1-4; a weak D match, TRBD1 (5 bases). From germline, CDR1 is GTSNPN and CDR2 SVGIG (reference sequence). Trimming cost V 1 base and J 10 bases, with 19 bases left between them. The CDR3 totals 15 residues. CDR3 loop: CAWSASYGATVKLFF. Here the CDR3 DNA reads TGTGCCTGGAGTGCATCTTACGGGGCTACGGTAAAACTGTTTTTT. Full variable domain (remainder filled in from reference TRBV30 and TRBJ1-4): SQTIHQWPATLVQPVGSPLSLECTVEGTSNPNLYWYRQAAGRGLQLLFYSVGIGQISSEVPQNLSASRPQDRQFILSSKKLLLSDSGFYLCAWSASYGATVKLFFGSGTQLSVL.

V and J are TRBV4-2 and TRBJ2-5; 10 bases fit TRBD2. The ends lost 1 base at V and 3 bases at J; junction bases unmatched: 11. From germline, CDR1 is LGHNA and CDR2 YNFKEQ. The CDR3 contains 18 residues. The CDR3 nucleotides read TGTGCCAGCAGCCAAGGGGTGCCTAGCGGGAGTCGGAAAGAGACCCAGTACTTC. Its translation: CASSQGVPSGSRKETQYF.

The chain carries TRBV2 and TRBJ2-1; 12 nucleotides match TRBD2. The V gene end was trimmed by 4 bases and the J gene end by 4 bases; junction bases not matched to a gene: 2. Germline values: CDR1 SNHLY, CDR2 FYNNEI. The CDR3 is 15 amino acids. Here the CDR3 reads CASSGLAGVYNEQFF. The CDR3 bases are TGTGCCAGCAGTGGACTAGCGGGAGTATACAATGAGCAGTTCTTC.

The genes are TRBV10-1 and TRBJ2-5; 9 bases align to TRBD1. The CDR3 runs 15 residues. CDR1 and CDR2 from the germline V gene are WNHNN and SYGVQD (reference sequence). V lost 4 bases and J lost 5; bases outside the gene matches: 8. CDR3 amino acids: CASSATGQGGETQYF. Here the CDR3 DNA reads TGCGCCAGCAGTGCGACGGGACAGGGAGGGGAGACCCAGTACTTC.

The chain couples TRBV7-9 to TRBJ1-3; D is possibly TRBD1 (5 bases). In germline, CDR1 is SEHNR, CDR2 FQNEAQ (reference sequence). The CDR3 runs 15 residues. The V gene lost 4 bases and the J gene lost 4 bases, with 14 bases spanning the gap. The CDR3 DNA sequence: TGTGCCAGCAGCTCCGGGACCTCGGGAGGAAACACCATATATTTT. Translated, it gives CASSSGTSGGNTIYF.

CDR3 nucleotides: TGTGCCAGCAGTGTCGGAATGGCCCCCGGCAATCAGCCCCAGCATTTT. Translation: CASSVGMAPGNQPQHF. This chain joins TRBV28 and TRBJ1-5; D is ambiguous. The germline CDR1 and CDR2 sequences are MDHEN and SYDVKM. The V end was cut by 5 bases, the J end by 2 bases, with 16 bases between. CDR3 length: 16 residues.

This clone occurred once. The J gene is TRBJ2-3, the V gene TRBV18; weak D call: TRBD2 (6 bases). The V and J ends lost 5 bases and 8 bases respectively, with 20 bases between them. Germline V gene data show CDR1 as KGHSH and CDR2 as LQKENI. The CDR3 has 15 amino acids. CDR3 sequence (DNA): TGTGCCAGCTCAAAAGGACTAAAGGGGCCGGGTACGCAGTATTTT. Translating it yields CASSKGLKGPGTQYF.

The chain employs TRBV27 and TRBJ2-3; TRBD2 might be the D (5 bases). There are 18 residues in the CDR3. V was trimmed by 4 bases and J by 0 bases, leaving 20 bases between them. In germline, CDR1 is MNHEY, CDR2 SMNVEV (reference sequence). As DNA, the CDR3 is TGTGCCAGCAGTTCTTGGAGGACGCTTACGTCTAGCACAGATACGCAGTATTTT. Protein sequence: CASSSWRTLTSSTDTQYF.

CDR3 in amino acids: CASSLERGAGDEQFF. As DNA, the CDR3 is TGTGCCAGCAGCTTAGAACGGGGAGCCGGCGATGAGCAGTTCTTC. This chain connects TRBV7-8 to TRBJ2-1, with D possibly being TRBD2 (5 bases). CDR3 length: 15 residues. CDR1 and CDR2 (germline): SGHVS, FQNEAQ. Trimming removed 1 base at V and 8 bases at J, with 15 bases between.

This chain links TRBV20-1 with TRBJ2-1; D remains unclear. The CDR3 has 11 amino acids. Germline values: CDR1 DFQATT, CDR2 SNEGSKA (reference sequence). V dropped 6 bases and J dropped 9 bases, with 12 bases sitting between them. CDR3 bases: TGCAGTGCAAACCTCGCTAGTGAGCAGTTCTTC. Amino acid sequence: CSANLASEQFF.

This sequence joins TRBV18 and TRBJ2-1; tentatively, D is TRBD1 (5 bases). Germline V gene lookup returns CDR1 KGHSH and CDR2 LQKENI. The CDR3 contains 15 residues. Trimming left V 3 bases short and J 2 bases short, with 11 bases between. As DNA, the CDR3 is TGTGCCAGCTCACCGCTAGGGGTAGCCTACAATGAGCAGTTCTTC. Its translation is CASSPLGVAYNEQFF.

On this clone: This sample includes further DNA sequences coding for the same CDR3. The chain has TRBV18 and TRBJ1-5; unclear D gene. CDR3 length: 13 residues. Looked up from germline, CDR1 is KGHSH and CDR2 is LQKENI. Trimming took 3 bases from V and 2 from J, leaving 5 bases between them. DNA for the CDR3: TGTGCCAGCTCACCCGGAGGCAATCAGCCCCAGCATTTT. Translated, it gives CASSPGGNQPQHF. The entire variable domain, with the rest obtained from reference TRBV18 and TRBJ1-5, is as follows: NAGVMQNPRHLVRRRGQEARLRCSPMKGHSHVYWYRQLPEEGLKFMVYLQKENIIDESGMPKERFSAEFPKEGPSILRIQQVVRGDSAAYFCASSPGGNQPQHFGDGTRLSIL.

V usage is TRBV30 and J usage is TRBJ2-7, with a tentative D call TRBD2 (6 bases). CDR3 length: 15 amino acids. With 4 bases removed from V and 0 bases from J, the gap between germline ends came to 16 bases. The germline CDR1 and CDR2 sequences are GTSNPN and SVGIG (reference sequence). CDR3 loop: CAWNDGSVSSYEQYF. Here the CDR3 DNA reads TGTGCCTGGAATGACGGGAGCGTAAGCTCCTACGAGCAGTACTTC.

The J gene is TRBJ1-4, the V gene TRBV9; a possible D gene is TRBD1 (5 bases). CDR3 length: 16 residues. CDR1 and CDR2 from the germline V gene are SGDLS and YYNGEE. V was cut by 0 bases and J by 7 bases, with 16 bases left in between. The CDR3 bases are TGTGCCAGCAGCGTAGTTACAGAGGGGTTGGTTGAAAAACTGTTTTTT. Protein sequence: CASSVVTEGLVEKLFF.

The chain joins TRBV7-9 to TRBJ1-2; D gene ambiguous. The V end lost 5 bases, the J end lost 4 bases, and 17 bases lay between the germline ends. The CDR3 runs 15 residues. Germline V gene lookup returns CDR1 SEHNR and CDR2 FQNEAQ (reference sequence). The CDR3, as DNA: TGTGCCAGCAGCCCCCCCGGGAGGGAGCTCTATGGCTACACCTTC. Protein product: CASSPPGRELYGYTF.

This sequence joins TRBV5-1 and TRBJ1-1; no firm D call. CDR1 is SGHRS, CDR2 YFSETQ, per germline. Trimming took off 4 bases at V and 3 bases at J, with 10 bases between the two ends. The CDR3 consists of 13 residues. CDR3 region: CASSPGRDTEAFF. The CDR3 nucleotides read TGCGCCAGCAGCCCGGGGAGGGACACTGAAGCTTTCTTT.

The gene calls are TRBV27 and TRBJ2-2; D remains ambiguous. Trimming stripped 6 bases from V and 3 bases from J, with 14 bases between. CDR3 length: 15 amino acids. Germline CDR1 is MNHEY and CDR2 is SMNVEV (reference sequence). CDR3 residues: CASRPAKLYTGELFF. The CDR3 DNA follows: TGTGCCAGCAGGCCGGCGAAACTCTACACCGGGGAGCTGTTTTTT.

Here the CDR3 reads CASSFDRRNEKLFF. In DNA form, the CDR3 reads TGTGCCAGCAGTTTCGACAGACGCAATGAAAAACTGTTTTTT. This rearrangement joins TRBV6-5 to TRBJ1-4; possible D gene TRBD1, 5 bases. This CDR3 has 14 amino acids. CDR1 and CDR2 from the germline V gene are MNHEY and SVGAGI. The V gene lost 4 bases and the J gene lost 5 bases, with 11 bases spanning the gap.

The CDR3 here is CATSRASGSGNEQFF. Written as DNA, the CDR3 is TGTGCCACCAGCAGAGCAAGCGGTTCGGGCAATGAGCAGTTCTTC. V and J are TRBV15 and TRBJ2-1; weak D call: TRBD2 (5 bases). Germline CDR1 and CDR2: LNHNV and YYDKDF (reference sequence). This CDR3 is built from 15 residues. Trimming removed 1 base at V and 6 bases at J, with 13 bases between.

This clone turned up a few times. V and J are TRBV11-2 and TRBJ2-7; 7 bases are a match to TRBD1. Germline CDR1 reads SGHAT; CDR2 reads FQNNGV. Trimming cost V 2 bases and J 7 bases; bases outside gene matches: 8. CDR3 length: 14 residues. Here the CDR3 reads CASSLYEQGLEQYF. CDR3 DNA sequence: TGTGCCAGCAGCTTATACGAACAGGGGCTTGAGCAGTACTTC.

The chain couples TRBV2 to TRBJ1-1, with a weak D call TRBD1 (5 bases). Germline V lookup: CDR1 SNHLY, CDR2 FYNNEI. The CDR3 spans 14 residues. Trimming shortened V by 3 bases and J by 0 bases, and 8 bases separated the two germline ends. The DNA of the CDR3 is TGTGCCAGCAGTGAGACAGCCATGAACACTGAAGCTTTCTTT. Its translation: CASSETAMNTEAFF.

The genes are TRBV10-3 and TRBJ2-7, with D uncertain. The CDR3 is 13 residues long. The germline gives CDR1 ENHRY, CDR2 SYGVKD. Trimming shortened V by 10 bases and J by 5 bases, and 18 bases separated the two germline ends. CDR3 nucleotide sequence: TGTGCCACCTGCCCCCTCAGGTCCCACGAGCAGTACTTC. Residues: CATCPLRSHEQYF.